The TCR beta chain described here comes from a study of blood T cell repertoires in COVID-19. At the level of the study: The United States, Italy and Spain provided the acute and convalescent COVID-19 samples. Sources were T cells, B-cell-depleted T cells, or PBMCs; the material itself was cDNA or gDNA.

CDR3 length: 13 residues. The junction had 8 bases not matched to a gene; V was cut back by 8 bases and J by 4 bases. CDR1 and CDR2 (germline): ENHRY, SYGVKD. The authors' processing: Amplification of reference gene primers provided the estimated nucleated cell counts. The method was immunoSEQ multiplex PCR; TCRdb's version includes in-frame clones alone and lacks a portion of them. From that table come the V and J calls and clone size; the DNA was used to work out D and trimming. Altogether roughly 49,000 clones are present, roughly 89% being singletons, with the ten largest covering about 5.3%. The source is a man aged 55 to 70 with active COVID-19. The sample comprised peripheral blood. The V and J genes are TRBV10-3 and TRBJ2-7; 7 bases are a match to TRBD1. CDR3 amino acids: CAIGTGAEYEQYF. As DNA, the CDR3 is TGTGCCATCGGCACAGGGGCCGAGTACGAGCAGTACTTC.